This TCR beta chain is from a study of blood T cell repertoires in COVID-19. Participants' reported clinical history set cohort assignment. Sequencing used immunoSEQ multiplex PCR; TCRdb keeps in-frame clones, though not all of them. The sample has about 300,000 clones; about 85% are singletons. A single count supports this clone. Between the trimmed V and J ends, which lost 0 bases and 6 bases, there was a span of 16 bases. This CDR3 spans 16 amino acids. The germline gives CDR1 SGHRS, CDR2 YFSETQ. Source material: PBMCs or T cells enriched from blood (not recorded which). The chain couples TRBV5-1 to TRBJ2-1, with D possibly matching TRBD2 (5 bases). This sequence was found in a woman aged 50 to 60 who had recovered from COVID-19. The CDR3 sequence is CASSLASASLSNEQFF. Written as DNA, the CDR3 is TGCGCCAGCAGCTTGGCCTCGGCTAGCCTGAGCAATGAGCAGTTCTTC.